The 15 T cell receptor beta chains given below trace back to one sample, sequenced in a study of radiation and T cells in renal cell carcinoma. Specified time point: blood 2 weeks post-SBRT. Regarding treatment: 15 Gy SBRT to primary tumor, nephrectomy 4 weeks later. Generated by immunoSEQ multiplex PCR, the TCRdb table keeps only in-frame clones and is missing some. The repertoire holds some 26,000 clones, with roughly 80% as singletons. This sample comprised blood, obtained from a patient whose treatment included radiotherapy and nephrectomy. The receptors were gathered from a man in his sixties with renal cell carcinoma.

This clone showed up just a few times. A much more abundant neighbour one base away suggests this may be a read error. CDR3 nucleotides: TGTGCCAGCAGTATAGCGGGAGGGCCCTACGAGCAGTACTTC. Translated, it gives CASSIAGGPYEQYF. The V and J genes are TRBV6-6 and TRBJ2-7, with TRBD2 matching over 11 bases. V trimming: 5 bases; J trimming: 2 bases; junction bases outside the gene matches: 2. CDR1 is MNHNY and CDR2 is SVGAGI in the germline V gene (reference sequence). This CDR3 is built from 14 residues.

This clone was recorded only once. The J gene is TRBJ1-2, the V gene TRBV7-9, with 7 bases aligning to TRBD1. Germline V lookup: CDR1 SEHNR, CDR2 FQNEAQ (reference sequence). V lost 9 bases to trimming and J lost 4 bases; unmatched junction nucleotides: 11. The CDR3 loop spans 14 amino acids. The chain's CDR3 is CASNRGSSGYGYTF. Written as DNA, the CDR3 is TGTGCCAGTAACAGGGGATCGTCGGGCTATGGCTACACCTTC.

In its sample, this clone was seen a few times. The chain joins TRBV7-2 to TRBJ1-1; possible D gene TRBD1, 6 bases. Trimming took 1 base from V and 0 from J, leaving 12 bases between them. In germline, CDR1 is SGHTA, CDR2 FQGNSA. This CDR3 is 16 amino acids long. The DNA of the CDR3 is TGTGCCAGCAGCTTAGTACAGGGCCCCTTGAACACTGAAGCTTTCTTT. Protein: CASSLVQGPLNTEAFF.

This CDR3 is CASSTYSYEQYF. The DNA of the CDR3 is TGTGCCAGCAGCACGTATTCCTACGAGCAGTACTTC. The genes are TRBV11-2 and TRBJ2-7, with D uncertain. Germline V gene lookup returns CDR1 SGHAT and CDR2 FQNNGV. The CDR3 totals 12 residues. The germline V and J ends were trimmed by 5 bases and 1 base, with 6 bases remaining between them.

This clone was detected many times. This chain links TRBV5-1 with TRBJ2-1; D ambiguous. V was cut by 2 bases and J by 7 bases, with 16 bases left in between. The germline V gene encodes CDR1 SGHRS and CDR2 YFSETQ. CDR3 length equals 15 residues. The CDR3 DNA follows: TGCGCCAGCAGCTTCGGGCATGGTGTATCGAATGAGCAGTTCTTC. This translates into CASSFGHGVSNEQFF.

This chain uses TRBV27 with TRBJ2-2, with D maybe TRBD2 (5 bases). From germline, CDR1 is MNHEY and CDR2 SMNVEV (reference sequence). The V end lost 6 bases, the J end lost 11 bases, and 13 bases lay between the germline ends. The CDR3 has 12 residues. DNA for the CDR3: TGTGCCAGCAGCTTCCTACGGGGAGAGCTGTTTTTT. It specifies CASSFLRGELFF.

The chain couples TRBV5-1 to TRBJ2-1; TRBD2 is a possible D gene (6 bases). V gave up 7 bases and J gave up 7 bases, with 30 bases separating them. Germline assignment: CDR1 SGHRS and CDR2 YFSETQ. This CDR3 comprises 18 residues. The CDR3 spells CASSPYQSGLQSGNEQFF. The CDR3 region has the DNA TGCGCCAGCTCGCCTTACCAGTCGGGACTTCAATCGGGGAATGAGCAGTTCTTC.

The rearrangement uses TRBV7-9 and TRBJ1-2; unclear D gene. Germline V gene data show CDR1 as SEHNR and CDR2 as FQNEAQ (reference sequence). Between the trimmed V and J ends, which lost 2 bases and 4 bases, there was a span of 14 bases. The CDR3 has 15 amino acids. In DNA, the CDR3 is TGTGCCAGCAGCTTAAGCCAGGCAGGATTCTATGGCTACACCTTC. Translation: CASSLSQAGFYGYTF.

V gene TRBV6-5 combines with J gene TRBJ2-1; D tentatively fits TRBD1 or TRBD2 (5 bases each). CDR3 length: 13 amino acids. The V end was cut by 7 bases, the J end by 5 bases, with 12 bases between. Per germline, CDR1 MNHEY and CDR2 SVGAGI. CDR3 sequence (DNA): TGTGCCAGCACCGGGGACCGACACAATGAGCAGTTCTTC. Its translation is CASTGDRHNEQFF.

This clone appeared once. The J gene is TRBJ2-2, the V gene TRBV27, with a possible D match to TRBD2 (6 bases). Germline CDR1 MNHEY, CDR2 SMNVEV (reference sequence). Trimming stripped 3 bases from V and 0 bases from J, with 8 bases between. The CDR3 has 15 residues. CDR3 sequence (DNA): TGTGCCAGCAGTTTTGGAGGGACGAACACCGGGGAGCTGTTTTTT. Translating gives CASSFGGTNTGELFF.

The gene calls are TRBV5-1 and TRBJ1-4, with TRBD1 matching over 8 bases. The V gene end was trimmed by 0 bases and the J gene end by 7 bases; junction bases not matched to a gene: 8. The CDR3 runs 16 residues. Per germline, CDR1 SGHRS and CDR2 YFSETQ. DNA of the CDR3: TGCGCCAGCAGCTTGGTGTCAGGGGGCGCAGGTGAAAAACTGTTTTTT. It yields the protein CASSLVSGGAGEKLFF.

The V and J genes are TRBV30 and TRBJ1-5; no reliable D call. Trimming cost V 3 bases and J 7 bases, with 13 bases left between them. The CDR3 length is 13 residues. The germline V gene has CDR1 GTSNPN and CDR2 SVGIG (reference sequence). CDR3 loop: CAWSLGPGQPQHF. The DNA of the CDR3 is TGTGCCTGGAGCTTAGGGCCAGGACAGCCCCAGCATTTT. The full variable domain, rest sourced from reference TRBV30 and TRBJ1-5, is SQTIHQWPATLVQPVGSPLSLECTVEGTSNPNLYWYRQAAGRGLQLLFYSVGIGQISSEVPQNLSASRPQDRQFILSSKKLLLSDSGFYLCAWSLGPGQPQHFGDGTRLSIL.

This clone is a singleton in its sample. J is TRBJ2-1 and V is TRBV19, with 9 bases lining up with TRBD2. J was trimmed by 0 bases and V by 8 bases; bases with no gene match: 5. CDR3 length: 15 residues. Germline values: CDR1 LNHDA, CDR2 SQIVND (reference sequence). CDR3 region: CASSSGTPSYNEQFF. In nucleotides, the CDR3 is TGTGCCAGTTCTAGCGGGACCCCCTCCTACAATGAGCAGTTCTTC.

CDR3 amino acids: CASSAIRAITDTQYF. In DNA, the CDR3 is TGTGCCAGCAGCGCCATTCGGGCTATAACAGATACGCAGTATTTT. This chain connects TRBV7-2 to TRBJ2-3; no definite D call. Germline V CDR1 and CDR2: SGHTA, FQGNSA. The V gene lost 5 bases and the J gene lost 3 bases, with 15 bases spanning the gap. The CDR3 has 15 residues. Variable domain in full (rest from reference TRBV7-2 and TRBJ2-3): GAGVSQSPSNKVTEKGKDVELRCDPISGHTALYWYRQSLGQGLEFLIYFQGNSAPDKSGLPSDRFSAERTGGSVSTLTIQRTQQEDSAVYLCASSAIRAITDTQYFGPGTRLTVL.

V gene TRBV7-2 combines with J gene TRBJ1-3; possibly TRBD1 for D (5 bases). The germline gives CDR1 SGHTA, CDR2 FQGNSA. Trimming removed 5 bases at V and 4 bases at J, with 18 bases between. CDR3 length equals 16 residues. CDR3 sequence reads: CASSPQGPVPGNTIYF. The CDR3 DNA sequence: TGTGCCAGCAGCCCCCAGGGCCCCGTCCCCGGAAACACCATATATTTT.